This T cell receptor beta chain was retrieved from a study of blood T cell repertoires in COVID-19. Study background: T cells, B-cell-depleted T cells, or PBMCs provided the cDNA or gDNA that served as material.

As originally analysed: It was from reference gene primer amplification that nucleated cell counts were estimated. Generated by immunoSEQ multiplex PCR, the TCRdb table keeps only in-frame clones and is missing some. Clone size and the V and J calls come from that table; the DNA yielded D and trimming. Of about 200,000 clones listed, roughly 84% are singletons. This CDR3 is 13 amino acids long. J gave up 7 bases and V 9 bases, and 7 bases lay outside the gene matches. Germline V gene lookup returns CDR1 SGHTA and CDR2 FQGNSA. The J gene is TRBJ1-5, the V gene TRBV7-2; 9 positions match TRBD1. This sequence was found in a human donor in a cohort sampled during active COVID-19. Sequencing was done on a sample of peripheral blood. For the CDR3, the DNA is TGTGCCAGTAACAGGGGGCAAGGGCAGCCCCAGCATTTT. Protein sequence: CASNRGQGQPQHF.